The 6 T cell receptor beta chains in this list originate from one sample, sequenced in a study of cytomegalovirus exposure and HLA in healthy donors. Researchers ran the PCR with 60 Vbeta and 13 Jbeta primers. TCRdb keeps only in-frame clones here, not all; method: immunoSEQ multiplex PCR. Of around 74,000 clones listed, approximately 80% are singletons. Material: PBMCs. The receptors come from a man between 40 and 49 years old in good health and CMV-seronegative.

This chain links TRBV4-3 with TRBJ1-2; TRBD1 aligns across 7 bases. Germline values: CDR1 LGHNA, CDR2 YSLEER. The CDR3 runs to 15 residues. With 3 bases clipped from V and 1 base from J, the junction kept 5 bases outside the gene matches. In DNA, the CDR3 is TGCGCCAGCAGCCAGAACACAGGGGTTAACTATGGCTACACCTTC. Translated: CASSQNTGVNYGYTF.

The CDR3 DNA reads as TGTGCCAGCAGCTTAGACAGCCGCGAGCAGTACTTC. Translation: CASSLDSREQYF. The V and J genes are TRBV2 and TRBJ2-7; D perhaps matches TRBD1 (5 bases). There are 12 residues in the CDR3. V was shortened by 6 bases and J by 6 bases, with 12 bases between the two germline ends. Germline values: CDR1 SNHLY, CDR2 FYNNEI.

This chain uses TRBV18 with TRBJ2-1; possibly TRBD2 for D (5 bases). V gave up 2 bases and J gave up 2 bases, with 10 bases separating them. Germline CDR1 is KGHSH and CDR2 is LQKENI. This CDR3 is 15 amino acids long. The CDR3 DNA reads as TGTGCCAGCTCACCAACGGGGAAGCCCTACAATGAGCAGTTCTTC. Translated: CASSPTGKPYNEQFF.

The chain has TRBV5-4 and TRBJ2-5; 9 bases are shared with TRBD1. V gave up 4 bases and J gave up 5 bases; unmatched junction bases: 9. CDR1 and CDR2 from the germline V gene are SGHNT and YYREEE (reference sequence). The length of the CDR3 is 15 residues. In DNA, the CDR3 is TGTGCCAGCAGCCCAGTACAGGGGGCCGGGGAGACCCAGTACTTC. Protein sequence: CASSPVQGAGETQYF.

This sequence joins TRBV2 and TRBJ2-7, with TRBD1 matching 7 bases. V was clipped by 6 bases and J by 3 bases; unmatched bases: 11. CDR3 length equals 15 residues. Germline CDR1 SNHLY, CDR2 FYNNEI. In nucleotides, the CDR3 is TGTGCCAGCAGGAGCCGGGACAGCACTTACTACGAGCAGTACTTC. It codes for CASRSRDSTYYEQYF.

The genes are TRBV27 and TRBJ2-6, with D perhaps TRBD1 (5 bases). V was trimmed by 5 bases and J by 2 bases, leaving 10 bases between them. Per the germline V gene, CDR1 is MNHEY and CDR2 is SMNVEV (reference sequence). The CDR3 loop spans 15 amino acids. The CDR3, as DNA: TGTGCCAGCAGTGCCCAGGGCGCTGGGGCCAACGTCCTGACTTTC. Amino acid sequence: CASSAQGAGANVLTF.